Presented here are 15 T cell receptor beta chains from one specimen sequenced in a study of T cell changes during pregnancy in multiple sclerosis. Assay used: immunoSEQ multiplex PCR; TCRdb lists only in-frame clones, some missing. The sample shows about 59,000 clones, approximately 93% of them seen only once. The sample in question was CD8+ T cells from peripheral blood mononuclear cells, obtained in the third trimester of pregnancy. The receptors were gathered from a female donor with multiple sclerosis, enrolled in a pregnancy study.

The V and J genes are TRBV7-8 and TRBJ2-7; 10 positions match TRBD1. CDR3 length: 18 amino acids. Germline V gives CDR1 SGHVS, CDR2 FQNEAQ. V shed 1 base and J 1 base; nucleotides not matched to a gene: 10. This chain's CDR3 is CASSLEVVGQGVSYEQYF. Here the CDR3 DNA reads TGTGCCAGCAGCTTAGAGGTTGTAGGACAGGGGGTATCCTACGAGCAGTACTTC.

This chain joins TRBV5-1 and TRBJ2-7; 10 bases fit TRBD1. The CDR3 is 16 residues long. Germline assignment: CDR1 SGHRS and CDR2 YFSETQ. J lost 6 bases, V lost 2 bases, and 11 bases had no gene match. The CDR3 bases are TGCGCCAGCAGCTTTTATCCCGGGACAGGGGCTGTCGAGCAGTACTTC. Protein: CASSFYPGTGAVEQYF.

As for this clone: Other DNA sequences in this specimen translate into the identical CDR3. V and J are TRBV14 and TRBJ2-7, with 11 bases matching TRBD2. Trimming at V came to 4 bases and at J to 2 bases, leaving 4 bases not matched to a gene. The CDR3 is made up of 15 amino acids. From germline, CDR1 is SGHDN and CDR2 FVKESK. CDR3 sequence reads: CASSRGLAGPYEQYF. The CDR3 DNA sequence: TGTGCCAGCAGCCGAGGACTAGCGGGCCCCTACGAGCAGTACTTC.

The rearrangement joins TRBV27 to TRBJ2-7, with D unresolved. CDR3 length: 13 amino acids. Trimming took off 5 bases at V and 3 bases at J, with 11 bases between the two ends. Germline loops: CDR1 MNHEY, CDR2 SMNVEV (reference sequence). Here the CDR3 reads CASSPAAGYEQYF. The CDR3 DNA sequence: TGTGCCAGCAGTCCCGCGGCCGGCTACGAGCAGTACTTC.

With regard to this clone: Other nucleotide sequences in the sample specify the same CDR3. V is TRBV7-8 and J is TRBJ2-5; D may be TRBD2 (6 bases). This CDR3 is 14 amino acids long. Trimming cost V 2 bases and J 5 bases, with 12 bases left between them. Looked up from germline, CDR1 is SGHVS and CDR2 is FQNEAQ. CDR3 DNA: TGTGCCAGCAGCTTATTGGGTGGGGGGGAGACCCAGTACTTC. Residues: CASSLLGGGETQYF.

This clone was seen a single time. The chain combines TRBV9 with TRBJ2-6, with D hard to call. The CDR3 totals 17 residues. The V gene's germline CDR1 is SGDLS and CDR2 YYNGEE. The ends were cut back, 4 bases at V and 0 bases at J, with 14 bases in the middle. CDR3 protein: CASSSTTSSSGANVLTF. In nucleotides, the CDR3 is TGTGCCAGCAGCTCCACTACCTCAAGCTCTGGGGCCAACGTCCTGACTTTC.

The chain combines TRBV5-1 with TRBJ1-4; 9 nucleotides match TRBD1. The CDR3 sequence is 19 residues long. The J segment lost 0 bases and the V segment lost 4 bases, leaving 13 bases of the junction unmatched. CDR1 is SGHRS, CDR2 YFSETQ, per germline. CDR3 sequence (DNA): TGCGCCAGCAGCGCAGGACAGGGGACCGGGGTAGCAACTAATGAAAAACTGTTTTTT. Translated: CASSAGQGTGVATNEKLFF.

V gene TRBV4-1 combines with J gene TRBJ2-5, with D perhaps TRBD2 (5 bases). V lost 1 base, J lost 5 bases, and 11 bases lay in between. The germline gives CDR1 MGHRA, CDR2 YSYEKL. The CDR3 has 14 residues. CDR3 region: CASSQGEGMETQYF. CDR3 in DNA: TGCGCCAGCAGCCAAGGAGAGGGTATGGAGACCCAGTACTTC.

The chain links TRBV5-1 to TRBJ2-1; D is perhaps TRBD1 (5 bases). The CDR3 is 14 residues long. V shed 0 bases and J shed 7 bases, with 11 bases lying between them. Germline V gene sequence: CDR1 SGHRS, CDR2 YFSETQ. Here the CDR3 reads CASSLGGRANEQFF. The CDR3 DNA reads TGCGCCAGCAGCTTGGGGGGCAGGGCTAATGAGCAGTTCTTC.

The V gene is TRBV28, the J gene TRBJ2-2; 15 bases are a match to TRBD2. There are 18 residues in the CDR3. CDR1 is MDHEN and CDR2 is SYDVKM in the germline V gene. Trimming removed 4 bases from V and 7 bases from J; junction bases left unmatched: 10. CDR3 loop: CASSSWTSGRAGVGELFF. The CDR3 DNA reads as TGTGCCAGCAGTTCCTGGACTAGCGGGAGGGCCGGTGTCGGGGAGCTGTTTTTT. The variable domain in full, completed from reference TRBV28 and TRBJ2-2, reads DVKVTQSSRYLVKRTGEKVFLECVQDMDHENMFWYRQDPGLGLRLIYFSYDVKMKEKGDIPEGYSVSREKKERFSLILESASTNQTSMYLCASSSWTSGRAGVGELFFGEGSRLTVL.

The rearrangement uses TRBV6-6 and TRBJ1-1, with D possibly matching TRBD1 (6 bases). The CDR3 spans 13 residues. Germline loops: CDR1 MNHNY, CDR2 SVGAGI (reference sequence). V was clipped by 10 bases and J by 4 bases, with 16 bases between them. CDR3 nucleotide sequence: TGTGCCATCCTCCCGAGAGGGGGCACTGAAGCTTTCTTT. Translated, it gives CAILPRGGTEAFF.

On this clone itself: At one of its ends the junction is not consistent with the germline gene, which may arise from a read error. The rearrangement links TRBV4-1 to TRBJ1-5, with 7 bases that match TRBD1. The CDR3 runs 13 residues. Germline assignment: CDR1 MGHRA and CDR2 YSYEKL. CDR3 sequence reads: CASSQVDGQARSF. The CDR3 DNA sequence: TGCGCCAGCAGCCAAGTGGATGGACAGGCAAGGTCTTTT.

The rearrangement links TRBV6-5 to TRBJ2-5; no clear D gene. The length of the CDR3 is 14 residues. Trimming cost V 1 base and J 5 bases, with 11 bases left between them. Per the germline V gene, CDR1 is MNHEY and CDR2 is SVGAGI. This chain's CDR3 is CASSYYGSGETQYF. As DNA, the CDR3 is TGTGCCAGCAGTTACTACGGGTCCGGGGAGACCCAGTACTTC.

This rearrangement joins TRBV27 to TRBJ2-5, with D tentatively TRBD1 (7 bases). There are 15 residues in the CDR3. CDR1 and CDR2 from the germline V gene are MNHEY and SMNVEV (reference sequence). Trimming pared 5 bases from V and 8 bases from J, leaving 21 bases between. The CDR3 DNA reads as TGTGCCAGCAGTCCCCAGGGGGGTAGCGGTGAAACCCAGTACTTC. It is translated as CASSPQGGSGETQYF.

The chain combines TRBV14 with TRBJ1-1, with unresolved D. This CDR3 region has 12 residues. Between the trimmed V and J ends, which lost 3 bases and 5 bases, there was a span of 7 bases. Germline CDR1 is SGHDN and CDR2 is FVKESK. CDR3 residues: CASSQRRTEAFF. CDR3 nucleotides: TGTGCCAGCAGCCAGAGGAGGACTGAAGCTTTCTTT.